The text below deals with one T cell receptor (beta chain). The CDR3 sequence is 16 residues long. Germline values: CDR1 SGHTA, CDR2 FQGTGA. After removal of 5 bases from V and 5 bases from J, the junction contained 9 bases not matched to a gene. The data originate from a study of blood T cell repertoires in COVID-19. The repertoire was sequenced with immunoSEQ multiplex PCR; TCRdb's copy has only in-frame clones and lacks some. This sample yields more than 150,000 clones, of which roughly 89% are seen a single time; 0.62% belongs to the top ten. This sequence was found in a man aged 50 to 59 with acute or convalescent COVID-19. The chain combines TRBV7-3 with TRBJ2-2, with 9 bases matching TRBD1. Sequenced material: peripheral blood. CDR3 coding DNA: TGTGCCAGCAGCCATACAGGGGGCGGCCTTACCGGGGAGCTGTTTTTT. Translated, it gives CASSHTGGGLTGELFF.